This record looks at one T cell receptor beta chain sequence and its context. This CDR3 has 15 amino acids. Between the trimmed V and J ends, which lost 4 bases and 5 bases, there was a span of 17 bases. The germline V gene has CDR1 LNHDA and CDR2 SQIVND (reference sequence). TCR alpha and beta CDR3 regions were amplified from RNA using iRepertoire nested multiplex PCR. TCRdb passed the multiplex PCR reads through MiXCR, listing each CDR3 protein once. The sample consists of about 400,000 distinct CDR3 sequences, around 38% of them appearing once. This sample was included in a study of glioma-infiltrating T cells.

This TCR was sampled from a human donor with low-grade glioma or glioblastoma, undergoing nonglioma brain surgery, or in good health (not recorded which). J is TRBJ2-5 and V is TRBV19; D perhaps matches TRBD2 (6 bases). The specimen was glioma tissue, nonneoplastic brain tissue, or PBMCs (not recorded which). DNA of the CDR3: TGTGCCAGTAGTACTACGACTAGTGGGTGGGAGACCCAGTACTTC. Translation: CASSTTTSGWETQYF.